The source of this T cell receptor (beta chain) is a study of human T cells and chemical hapten exposure. Time point noted: healthy volunteer bleed at 6 weeks. The study extracted total RNA from unfractionated whole blood. The germline V gene has CDR1 LNHDA and CDR2 SQIVND (reference sequence). This CDR3 contains 11 residues. The ends were cut back, 9 bases at V and 3 bases at J, with 8 bases in the middle. This clonotype was seen only a few times. In the original analysis: Sequenced samples showed a median of around 91,000 TCRs each, with counts running from around 24,000 to 710,000. TCRdb processed the RACE reads anew with MiXCR; each CDR3 protein has one entry. These V and J calls are TCRdb output, not the study's own analysis. The sample has about 80,000 distinct CDR3 sequences, around 9.3% seen once.

Specimen: whole blood. The chain employs TRBV19 and TRBJ1-2; maybe TRBD1 (6 bases). The receptor was derived from a female donor in good health. Some clones in this sample may be carry-over from other donors' samples. The CDR3 DNA reads as TGTGCCAGCGGACAGTACTATGGCTACACCTTC. Encoded protein: CASGQYYGYTF. Complete variable domain (other parts from reference TRBV19 and TRBJ1-2): DGGITQSPKYLFRKEGQNVTLSCEQNLNHDAMYWYRQDPGQGLRLIYYSQIVNDFQKGDIAEGYSVSREKKESFPLTVTSAQKNPTAFYLCASGQYYGYTFGSGTRLTVV.